This is a list of T cell receptor beta chains from one sample in a study of Ad26.COV2.S vaccination and SARS-CoV-2 variants. Some clones are missing from TCRdb's copy, which holds only in-frame ones; the method was immunoSEQ multiplex PCR. The sample records about half a million clones, approximately 90% being singletons. Sequencing was performed on peripheral blood, taken in a trial of Ad26.COV2.S vaccine versus placebo. The receptors stem from a person aged 18-60 years who received the Ad26.COV2.S COVID-19 vaccine or a placebo. Each CDR3 is given with its conserved first and last residue. A D gene is named only where the DNA matches it firmly. Size tells how often a clone was seen (once, few, many) or the class of an expanded clone, and some rows leave it out.

V,J,size,D,CDR3,DNA
TRBV5-1,TRBJ1-6,.,.,CASSPGEFRNSPLHF,TGCGCCAGCAGCCCTGGGGAATTTCGGAATTCACCCCTCCACTTT
TRBV5-4,TRBJ1-2,once,.,CASSTSGTHMFPGYTF,TGTGCCAGCAGCACATCCGGGACCCACATGTTTCCTGGCTACACCTTC
TRBV2,TRBJ1-4,once,TRBD1,CASSARPGTAGTEKLFF,TGTGCCAGCAGTGCACGGCCCGGGACAGCTGGGACGGAAAAACTGTTTTTT
TRBV19,TRBJ2-1,.,TRBD2,CASSIGLAGGSSYNEQFF,TGTGCCAGTAGTATAGGACTAGCGGGAGGGAGCTCCTACAATGAGCAGTTCTTC
TRBV30,TRBJ1-1,.,.,CAWSVRGDTEAFF,TGTGCCTGGAGTGTACGAGGGGACACTGAAGCTTTCTTT
TRBV6-5,TRBJ1-6,.,.,CASGDTNYNSPLHF,TGTGCCAGCGGGGACACCAATTATAATTCACCCCTCCACTTT
TRBV25-1,TRBJ2-7,.,.,CASSPHRGDDEQYF,TGTGCCAGCAGTCCGCACAGAGGGGACGACGAGCAGTACTTC
TRBV24-1,TRBJ2-5,.,.,CATSETQGRGQETQYF,TGTGCCACCAGTGAAACCCAGGGCCGGGGCCAAGAGACCCAGTACTTC
TRBV9,TRBJ1-2,.,TRBD1,CASREGQGGYGYTF,TGTGCCAGCAGGGAGGGACAGGGAGGGTATGGCTACACCTTC
TRBV28,TRBJ2-7,.,.,CASSSQNFPTYEQYF,TGTGCCAGCAGTTCACAGAACTTCCCAACCTACGAGCAGTACTTC
TRBV7-7,TRBJ2-1,.,.,CASSPGVLEEYGNEQFF,TGTGCTAGCAGCCCAGGGGTTCTCGAGGAGTACGGCAATGAGCAGTTCTTC
TRBV6-6,TRBJ1-3,.,TRBD1,CASLGGQGPGNTIYF,TGTGCCAGCCTGGGGGGACAGGGGCCTGGAAACACCATATATTTT
TRBV5-6,TRBJ1-1,.,.,CASSPSGTEAFF,TGTGCCAGCAGCCCTTCGGGGACTGAAGCTTTCTTT
TRBV7-9,TRBJ2-5,.,TRBD1,CASSKDRGEETQYF,TGTGCCAGCTCGAAGGACAGGGGGGAAGAGACCCAGTACTTC
TRBV24-1,TRBJ1-2,.,.,CATSGPGRNYGYTF,TGTGCCACCAGTGGCCCAGGGAGGAACTATGGCTACACCTTC
TRBV6-5,TRBJ1-6,.,.,CASRTSLRGTALHF,TGTGCCAGCAGGACCTCCCTTCGAGGCACGGCCCTCCACTTT
TRBV6-2/TRBV6-3,TRBJ2-1,.,TRBD2,CASSYGTNYGRFF,TGTGCCAGCAGTTACGGGACTAACTACGGGCGGTTCTTC
TRBV19,TRBJ2-7,once,.,CASSRASSYEQYF,TGTGCCAGTAGTCGGGCCAGCTCCTACGAGCAGTACTTC
TRBV25-1,TRBJ2-7,.,TRBD1,CASSDRTGFYEQYF,TGTGCCAGCAGTGACAGGACAGGGTTTTACGAGCAGTACTTC
TRBV15,TRBJ1-2,.,.,CATSGIGAARGYTF,TGTGCCACCAGCGGAATAGGGGCAGCGCGTGGCTACACCTTC
TRBV4-2,TRBJ1-4,once,.,CASSSEQSSITTNEKLFF,TGTGCCAGCAGCTCAGAGCAGTCAAGCATTACAACTAATGAAAAACTGTTTTTT
TRBV27,TRBJ1-1,few,.,CASWKWLAHTEAFF,TGTGCCAGCTGGAAGTGGCTGGCCCACACTGAAGCTTTCTTT
TRBV19,TRBJ2-1,.,.,CASLSESYNEQFF,TGTGCCAGTCTCTCGGAAAGCTACAATGAGCAGTTCTTC
TRBV2,TRBJ2-2,.,TRBD2,CASSRLTSGRTGELFF,TGTGCCAGCAGCAGATTGACTAGCGGGCGCACCGGGGAGCTGTTTTTT
TRBV9,TRBJ2-7,.,.,CASSVRSGATDEQYF,TGTGCCAGCAGCGTTCGATCCGGGGCCACGGACGAGCAGTACTTC
TRBV27,TRBJ1-6,.,TRBD1,CASSLVTGVRNSPLHF,TGTGCCAGCAGTTTAGTGACAGGGGTGAGGAATTCACCCCTCCACTTT
TRBV7-9,TRBJ1-1,.,.,CASSLGAGYTEAFF,TGTGCCAGCAGCTTAGGTGCAGGCTACACTGAAGCTTTCTTT
TRBV5-4,TRBJ2-2,.,TRBD2,CASSLAAGRGNTGELFF,TGTGCCAGCAGCTTGGCGGCGGGGAGGGGAAACACCGGGGAGCTGTTTTTT
TRBV7-7,TRBJ2-5,.,TRBD2,CASSPGTSWETQYF,TGTGCTAGCAGCCCAGGGACTAGCTGGGAGACCCAGTACTTC
TRBV5-4,TRBJ2-2,.,.,CASSLGGIVNTGELFF,TGTGCCAGCAGCTTGGGGGGTATAGTAAACACCGGGGAGCTGTTTTTT
TRBV7-6,TRBJ1-4,.,.,CASSLFIQGEGATNEKLFF,TGTGCCAGCAGCTTATTTATTCAGGGTGAAGGGGCAACTAATGAAAAACTGTTTTTT
TRBV28,TRBJ1-6,.,.,CASSRGITTGRVNSPLHF,TGTGCCAGCAGCCGAGGAATTACGACCGGACGGGTAAATTCACCCCTCCACTTT
TRBV4-1,TRBJ2-1,.,.,CASSQAHGIELINEQFF,TGCGCCAGCAGCCAAGCCCACGGAATAGAGTTAATTAATGAGCAGTTCTTC
TRBV14,TRBJ2-5,.,.,CASSQDLRAETQYF,TGTGCCAGCAGCCAAGATTTGAGGGCGGAGACCCAGTACTTC
TRBV2,TRBJ2-1,.,TRBD2,CASDEVPSGTRYNEQFF,TGTGCCAGCGATGAGGTGCCTAGCGGGACCAGGTACAATGAGCAGTTCTTC
TRBV29-1,TRBJ2-3,.,TRBD1,CSVGPPGQSTDTQYF,TGCAGCGTCGGACCCCCGGGACAGAGCACAGATACGCAGTATTTT